Listed here is a single TCR beta chain. The antigen is unknown. The data were taken from a study of PD-1 blockade in classical Hodgkin lymphoma. Germline CDR1 LNHDA, CDR2 SQIVND (reference sequence). The CDR3 has 14 residues. Deletions cut 3 bases from V and 6 bases from J, with 15 bases between. Sequencing used immunoSEQ multiplex PCR; TCRdb keeps in-frame clones, though not all of them. This sample has some 28,000 clones; approximately 88% occur once, and the top ten carry approximately 0.35%. Study-wide points: Newly diagnosed patients were reported to exhibit reduced baseline TCR diversity relative to healthy donors.

Time point described: newly diagnosed, previously untreated cHL patient sample. The study purified CD4+ T cells from thawed PBMCs using magnetic negative selection. The TCR originated in a human donor with classical Hodgkin lymphoma. V gene TRBV19 combines with J gene TRBJ2-7; D not resolved. Input material: CD4+ T cells from blood. DNA of the CDR3: TGTGCCAGTAGTATTTCTCCGGTGACCGGCGAGCAGTACTTC. This sequence encodes CASSISPVTGEQYF.